The 15 T cell receptor beta chains below were found in one sample sequenced in a study of T cell repertoires in cytomegalovirus infection. TCRdb re-called the reads through MiXCR, storing one row per CDR3 protein. The repertoire consists of 150,000 to 200,000 distinct CDR3 sequences, with roughly a fifth occurring once and the leading ten covering around 3.1%. The sequenced sample was PBMCs. The receptors here all came from a human donor in good health (CMV status not recorded). Some clones in this sample may be carry-over from other donors' samples.

This clonotype has at least ten counts. The chain links TRBV11-2 to TRBJ2-5, with D possibly TRBD2 on 5 matching bases. The CDR3 runs 13 residues. Looked up from germline, CDR1 is SGHAT and CDR2 is FQNNGV. V was clipped by 2 bases and J by 5 bases, with 9 bases between them. Here the CDR3 DNA reads TGTGCCAGCAGCTTATTGACGGGGGAGACCCAGTACTTC. Translated: CASSLLTGETQYF.

This clonotype was detected a few times. The chain joins TRBV12-3 or TRBV12-4 to TRBJ2-3, with 8 bases matching TRBD1. V was clipped by 6 bases and J by 5 bases; unmatched bases: 7. This CDR3 has 14 residues. CDR3: CASSRDRRGDTQYF. The CDR3 nucleotides read TGTGCCAGCAGCCGGGACAGGAGGGGAGATACGCAGTATTTT.

The table lists this clonotype with a few counts. The J gene is TRBJ1-3, the V gene TRBV14; weak D call: TRBD1 (5 bases). This CDR3 comprises 15 residues. V was pared by 5 bases and J by 0 bases, with 11 bases between. CDR1 and CDR2 from the germline V gene are SGHDN and FVKESK. This CDR3 is CASSSEGISGNTIYF. In DNA form, the CDR3 reads TGTGCCAGCAGCTCGGAGGGGATCTCTGGAAACACCATATATTTT.

This clonotype was detected a few times. J is TRBJ1-5 and V is TRBV6-1; a possible D gene is TRBD1 (5 bases). Per the germline V gene, CDR1 is MNHNS and CDR2 is SASEGT. The length of the CDR3 is 12 residues. V was pared by 5 bases and J by 9 bases, with 11 bases between. CDR3 nucleotide sequence: TGTGCCAGCAGTTCGGGGGTGGGGCCCCAGCATTTT. Amino acids: CASSSGVGPQHF.

In this sample, this clonotype turned up a few times. The J gene is TRBJ1-5, the V gene TRBV7-9, with 7 nucleotides matching TRBD1. With 1 base clipped from V and 5 bases from J, the junction kept 11 bases outside the gene matches. Germline V lookup: CDR1 SEHNR, CDR2 FQNEAQ (reference sequence). The CDR3 spans 17 residues. CDR3 coding DNA: TGTGCCAGCAGCTTAGGATCCCCGCGACAGGGCTATCAGCCCCAGCATTTT. Residues: CASSLGSPRQGYQPQHF.

The chain uses TRBV6-6 and TRBJ1-1, with TRBD1 matching 7 bases. Unmatched junction bases numbered 15, after V lost 6 bases and J lost 8 bases. Germline V gives CDR1 MNHNY, CDR2 SVGAGI (reference sequence). The CDR3 sequence is 15 residues long. The CDR3 spells CASRVPTGARLEAFF. DNA of the CDR3: TGTGCCAGCAGGGTCCCTACAGGGGCCAGGTTGGAAGCTTTCTTT.

The V gene is TRBV29-1, the J gene TRBJ2-1; 12 nucleotides line up with TRBD2. This CDR3 region has 16 residues. The germline CDR1 and CDR2 sequences are SQVTM and ANQGSEA. Losses at the gene ends were 6 bases for V and 1 base for J; bases not matched to a gene: 7. The CDR3 DNA reads TGCAGCGTCGAACTACTAGCGGGAGGATCCTACAATGAGCAGTTCTTC. Protein: CSVELLAGGSYNEQFF.

This clonotype was counted a few times. The V call is TRBV5-4, the J call TRBJ1-2, with a possible D match to TRBD1 (6 bases). The CDR3 has 16 amino acids. Looked up from germline, CDR1 is SGHNT and CDR2 is YYREEE (reference sequence). Trimming pared 0 bases from V and 2 bases from J, leaving 14 bases between. The CDR3 DNA sequence: TGTGCCAGCAGCTTGGGGGGGCTGGGGGCGAACTATGGCTACACCTTC. Protein product: CASSLGGLGANYGYTF.

V usage is TRBV5-1 and J usage is TRBJ2-1; D is ambiguous. The CDR3 runs 16 residues. The V gene's germline CDR1 is SGHRS and CDR2 YFSETQ. V lost 0 bases and J lost 5, with 15 bases in between. CDR3 nucleotides: TGCGCCAGCAGCTTGGAAGGTACAGTAGGACACAATGAGCAGTTCTTC. This gives the protein CASSLEGTVGHNEQFF.

This clonotype has just a few counts. This chain connects TRBV12-3 or TRBV12-4 to TRBJ1-6; maybe TRBD1 (5 bases). V lost 5 bases and J 4 bases, leaving 12 bases between the germline ends. The CDR3 runs to 15 residues. This chain's CDR3 is CASSPGISYNSPLHF. The CDR3 DNA is TGTGCCAGCAGTCCAGGGATTTCGTATAATTCACCCCTCCACTTT.

V usage is TRBV29-1 and J usage is TRBJ2-5; TRBD1 matches 7 bases. After removal of 8 bases from V and 3 bases from J, the junction contained 12 bases not matched to a gene. This CDR3 contains 14 residues. The germline CDR1 and CDR2 sequences are SQVTM and ANQGSEA. For the CDR3, the DNA is TGCAGCTCCTCGCAGGGACAGATAAAAGAGACCCAGTACTTC. Residues: CSSSQGQIKETQYF. Based on the CDR3 plus reference TRBV29-1 and TRBJ2-5, the full variable domain is SAVISQKPSRDICQRGTSLTIQCQVDSQVTMMFWYRQQPGQSLTLIATANQGSEATYESGFVIDKFPISRPNLTFSTLTVSNMSPEDSSIYLCSSSQGQIKETQYFGPGTRLLVL.

This clonotype has at least ten counts. This chain joins TRBV7-2 and TRBJ2-6; no clear D. This CDR3 has 16 amino acids. Germline CDR1 reads SGHTA; CDR2 reads FQGNSA. V was shortened by 1 base and J by 0 bases, with 7 bases between the two germline ends. The CDR3 loop is CASSLGTNSGANVLTF. CDR3 coding DNA: TGTGCCAGCAGCTTAGGAACGAACTCTGGGGCCAACGTCCTGACTTTC.

This clonotype has just a few counts. The rearrangement joins TRBV12-3 or TRBV12-4 to TRBJ2-2; D might be TRBD1 (6 bases). Trimming left V 6 bases short and J 2 bases short, with 13 bases between. The CDR3 totals 15 residues. CDR3 sequence reads: CASSTGTLNTGELFF. The DNA for the CDR3 is TGTGCCAGCAGCACCGGGACATTAAACACCGGGGAGCTGTTTTTT.

This clonotype occurred a few times. This may stem from a read error, because a much larger clone lies one nucleotide away. The chain recombines TRBV7-9 with TRBJ2-2; D is uncertain. Germline CDR1 is SEHNR and CDR2 is FQNEAQ (reference sequence). The V end was cut by 5 bases, the J end by 4 bases, with 5 bases between. The CDR3 runs 12 residues. CDR3 in amino acids: CASSPTTGELFF. The CDR3 nucleotides read TGTGCCAGCAGCCCGACCACCGGGGAGCTGTTTTTT.

This clonotype showed up just once. The chain has TRBV5-1 and TRBJ2-1, with 13 bases aligning to TRBD2. Trimming at V came to 4 bases and at J to 4 bases, leaving 8 bases not matched to a gene. The germline gives CDR1 SGHRS, CDR2 YFSETQ. This CDR3 comprises 17 residues. In DNA, the CDR3 is TGCGCCAGCAGCGCTACTAGCGGGAGGGTCCTATACAATGAGCAGTTCTTC. Amino acids: CASSATSGRVLYNEQFF.